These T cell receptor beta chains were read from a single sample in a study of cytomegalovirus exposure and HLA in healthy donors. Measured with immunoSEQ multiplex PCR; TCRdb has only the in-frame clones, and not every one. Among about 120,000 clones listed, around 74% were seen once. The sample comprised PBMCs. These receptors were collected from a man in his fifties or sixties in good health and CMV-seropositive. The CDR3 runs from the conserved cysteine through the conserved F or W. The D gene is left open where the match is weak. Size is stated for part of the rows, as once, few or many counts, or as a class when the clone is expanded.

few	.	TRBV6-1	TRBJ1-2	CASSVRDFGRGYTF	TGTGCCAGCAGTGTCCGGGACTTTGGTCGGGGCTACACCTTC
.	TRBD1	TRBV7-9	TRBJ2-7	CSSSPGTGSYEQYF	TGTTCCAGCAGCCCCGGGACAGGTTCCTACGAGCAGTACTTC
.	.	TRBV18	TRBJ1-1	CASSEAGHLNTEAFF	TGTGCCAGCTCAGAAGCGGGACACCTGAACACTGAAGCTTTCTTT
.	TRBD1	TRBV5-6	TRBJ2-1	CASSRGTGVNEQFF	TGTGCCAGCAGCCGGGGGACAGGGGTCAATGAGCAGTTCTTC
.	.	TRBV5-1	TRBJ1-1	CASSARQDNTEAFF	TGCGCCAGCAGCGCCCGACAGGATAACACTGAAGCTTTCTTT
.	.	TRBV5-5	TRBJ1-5	CASSLNSYSNQPQHF	TGTGCCAGCAGCTTGAACAGTTATAGCAATCAGCCCCAGCATTTT
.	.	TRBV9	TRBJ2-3	CASSVGRSSTDTQYF	TGTGCCAGCAGCGTAGGGAGGTCTAGCACAGATACGCAGTATTTT
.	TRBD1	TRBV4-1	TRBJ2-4	CASSQGTGFENIQYF	TGCGCCAGCAGCCAGGGGACAGGGTTCGAAAACATTCAGTACTTC
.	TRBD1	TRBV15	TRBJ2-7	CATSRETGGGFEQYF	TGTGCCACCAGCAGAGAGACAGGGGGTGGGTTCGAGCAGTACTTC
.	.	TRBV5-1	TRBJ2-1	CASSDQGTNHGGEQFF	TGCGCCAGCAGCGATCAGGGGACTAACCACGGAGGTGAGCAGTTCTTC
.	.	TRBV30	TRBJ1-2	CACRPGQGWGYTF	TGTGCCTGTAGACCCGGCCAGGGTTGGGGCTACACCTTC
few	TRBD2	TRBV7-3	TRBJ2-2	CASSLLPMTSGRSAPNTGELFF	TGTGCCAGCAGCTTATTGCCGATGACTAGCGGGAGGTCGGCACCGAACACCGGGGAGCTGTTTTTT
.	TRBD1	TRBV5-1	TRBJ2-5	CASSPSGQGRETQYF	TGCGCCAGCAGCCCCTCTGGACAGGGGAGGGAGACCCAGTACTTC
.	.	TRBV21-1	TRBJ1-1	CASSKPRFRTEAFF	TGTGCCAGCAGCAAACCGAGATTTCGCACTGAAGCTTTCTTT
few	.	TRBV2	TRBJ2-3	CASSGNLLLENRDTQYF	TGTGCCAGCAGTGGCAACCTCCTCTTGGAGAATAGAGATACGCAGTATTTT
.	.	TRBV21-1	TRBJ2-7	CASSHCPGDEQYF	TGTGCCAGCAGCCACTGCCCGGGGGACGAGCAGTACTTC
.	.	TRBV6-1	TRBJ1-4	CASREGQSNEKLFF	TGTGCCAGCAGGGAAGGACAATCTAATGAAAAACTGTTTTTT
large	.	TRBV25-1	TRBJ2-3	CASSLGRDFGTDTQYF	TGTGCCAGCTCCCTAGGCAGGGATTTCGGCACAGATACGCAGTATTTT
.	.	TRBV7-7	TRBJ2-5	CASSFGQQETQYF	TGTGCTAGCAGCTTTGGGCAACAAGAGACCCAGTACTTC
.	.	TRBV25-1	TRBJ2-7	CASSESGAKTYEQYF	TGTGCCAGCAGTGAATCAGGGGCGAAAACCTACGAGCAGTACTTC
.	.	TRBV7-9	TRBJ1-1	CASTTWEALNTEAFF	TGTGCCAGCACCACATGGGAGGCTTTGAACACTGAAGCTTTCTTT
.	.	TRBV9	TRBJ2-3	CASSVLGGNTDTQYF	TGTGCCAGCAGCGTCCTGGGGGGTAACACAGATACGCAGTATTTT
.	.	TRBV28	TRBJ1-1	CASSFPYTEAFF	TGTGCCAGCAGTTTCCCCTACACTGAAGCTTTCTTT
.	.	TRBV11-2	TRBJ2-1	CASSPTDRYNEQFF	TGTGCCAGCAGCCCTACCGACAGATACAATGAGCAGTTCTTC
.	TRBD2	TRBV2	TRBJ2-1	CASSVTSGGYNEQFF	TGTGCCAGCAGTGTTACTAGCGGGGGCTACAATGAGCAGTTCTTC
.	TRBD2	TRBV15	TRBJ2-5	CATSREGSGRSRETQYF	TGTGCCACCAGCAGAGAAGGGAGCGGGAGATCGCGGGAGACCCAGTACTTC
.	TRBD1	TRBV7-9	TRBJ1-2	CASSRQGRDYGYTF	TGTGCCAGCAGTCGACAGGGGAGGGACTATGGCTACACCTTC
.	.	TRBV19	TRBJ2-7	CASSSGRSLDEQYF	TGTGCCAGTAGTAGCGGGCGGTCGTTAGACGAGCAGTACTTC
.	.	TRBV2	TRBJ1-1	CASEGGVGSDTEAFF	TGTGCCAGCGAAGGGGGGGTTGGATCGGACACTGAAGCTTTCTTT
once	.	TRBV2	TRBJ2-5	CASTPGSGGQETQYF	TGTGCCAGCACTCCGGGGTCAGGTGGCCAAGAGACCCAGTACTTC
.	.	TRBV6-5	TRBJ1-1	CASSYSGGDEGTEAFF	TGTGCCAGCAGTTACTCGGGGGGGGATGAGGGCACTGAAGCTTTCTTT
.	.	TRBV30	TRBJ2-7	CAWSAPHEQYF	TGTGCCTGGAGTGCCCCTCACGAGCAGTACTTC
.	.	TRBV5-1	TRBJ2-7	CASSLSGAGGEQYF	TGCGCCAGCAGCTTGAGCGGAGCCGGTGGCGAGCAGTACTTC
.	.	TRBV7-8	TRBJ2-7	CASSQEAGSTYEQYF	TGTGCCAGCAGCCAAGAGGCGGGATCCACCTACGAGCAGTACTTC
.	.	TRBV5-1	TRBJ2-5	CASRDPRGGAYQETQYF	TGCGCCAGCAGGGATCCCCGCGGGGGCGCTTACCAAGAGACCCAGTACTTC
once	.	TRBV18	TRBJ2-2	CASSPRETNTGELFF	TGTGCCAGCTCACCCAGGGAAACGAACACCGGGGAGCTGTTTTTT
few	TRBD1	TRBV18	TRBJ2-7	CASSPPGQGVGEQYF	TGTGCCAGCTCACCACCGGGACAGGGTGTAGGCGAGCAGTACTTC
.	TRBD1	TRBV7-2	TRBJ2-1	CASSHGQGQWGEQFF	TGTGCCAGCAGCCACGGACAGGGTCAGTGGGGTGAGCAGTTCTTC
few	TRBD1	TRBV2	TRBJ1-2	CASREGTVVGYTF	TGTGCCAGCAGGGAGGGGACAGTAGTTGGCTACACCTTC
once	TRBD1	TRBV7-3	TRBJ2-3	CASSSRDRGIADTQYF	TGTGCCAGCAGCAGCCGGGACAGGGGTATAGCAGATACGCAGTATTTT
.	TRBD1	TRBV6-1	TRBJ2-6	CASSGTGTGANVLTF	TGTGCCAGCAGTGGGACAGGGACCGGGGCCAACGTCCTGACTTTC
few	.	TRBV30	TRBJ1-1	CAWSTRTEAFF	TGTGCCTGGAGTACCCGGACTGAAGCTTTCTTT
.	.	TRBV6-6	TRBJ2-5	CASSYSGARTQYF	TGTGCCAGCAGTTACTCGGGGGCCCGGACCCAGTACTTC
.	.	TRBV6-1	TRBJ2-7	CASSESRGVVGYEQYF	TGTGCCAGCAGTGAATCCCGGGGTGTCGTCGGCTACGAGCAGTACTTC
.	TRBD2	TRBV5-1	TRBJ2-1	CASSLAGGDYNEQFF	TGCGCCAGCAGCTTGGCGGGAGGGGACTACAATGAGCAGTTCTTC